A single sample gave rise to the 22 T cell receptor beta chains below, sequenced in a study of T-cell memory formation after mild COVID-19. One entry per CDR3 protein, called by TCRdb with MiXCR from the 5' RACE reads. The table records fewer than 15,000 distinct CDR3 sequences, roughly 15% of them present only once. The sample was PBMCs or a T cell subset sorted from them (not recorded which). These receptors were taken from a man aged 18-30 years who had mild COVID-19 (a few samples of this study predate the infection). Cell type and time point are not known.

In its sample, this clonotype was seen many times. This chain links TRBV12-3 or TRBV12-4 with TRBJ2-3, with a possible D match to TRBD2 (7 bases). The CDR3 is 15 residues long. V gave up 3 bases and J gave up 6 bases, with 16 bases separating them. The CDR3 loop is CASSFGAGAGDTQYF. The CDR3, as DNA: TGTGCCAGCAGTTTCGGGGCGGGGGCTGGGGATACGCAGTATTTT.

The chain combines TRBV28 with TRBJ2-7; 8 nucleotides agree with TRBD1. Germline V gene data show CDR1 as MDHEN and CDR2 as SYDVKM. After removal of 5 bases from V and 5 bases from J, the junction contained 8 bases not matched to a gene. The CDR3 loop spans 14 amino acids. Here the CDR3 DNA reads TGTGCCAGCAGTCTCGGACAGGGTAACGACGAGCAGTACGTC. Protein: CASSLGQGNDEQYV.

This clonotype was recorded a few times. The chain employs TRBV7-6 and TRBJ1-2; TRBD1 matches at 9 bases. Germline assignment: CDR1 SGHVS and CDR2 FNYEAQ. The junction had 5 bases not matched to a gene; V was cut back by 5 bases and J by 4 bases. The CDR3 totals 14 residues. CDR3 in amino acids: CASSPTGGGYGYTF. The CDR3 region has the DNA TGTGCCAGCAGCCCGACAGGGGGGGGCTATGGCTACACCTTC.

This clonotype occurred many times. The J gene is TRBJ2-7, the V gene TRBV7-8; tentative D call: TRBD1 (6 bases). CDR3 length: 16 amino acids. CDR1 and CDR2 from the germline V gene are SGHVS and FQNEAQ. The V and J ends lost 5 bases and 2 bases respectively, with 19 bases between them. The DNA for the CDR3 is TGTGCCAGCAGCCCGCCAATCGGACAGTTAACCTACGAGCAGTACTTC. It codes for CASSPPIGQLTYEQYF. Complete variable domain (other parts from reference TRBV7-8 and TRBJ2-7): GAGVSQSPRYKVAKRGQDVALRCDPISGHVSLFWYQQALGQGPEFLTYFQNEAQLDKSGLPSDRFFAERPEGSVSTLKIQRTQQEDSAVYLCASSPPIGQLTYEQYFGPGTRLTVT.

The chain couples TRBV4-1 to TRBJ2-7; 15 bases are shared with TRBD2. The germline V gene has CDR1 MGHRA and CDR2 YSYEKL. Germline trimming cut 3 bases from V and 7 bases from J; bases unmatched to any gene: 4. This CDR3 is 15 amino acids long. This chain's CDR3 is CASSQGLAGGSEQYF. Written as DNA, the CDR3 is TGCGCCAGCAGCCAGGGACTAGCGGGGGGAAGTGAGCAGTACTTC.

This clonotype occurred many times. The rearrangement joins TRBV20-1 to TRBJ2-7; 8 positions agree with TRBD2. CDR1 is DFQATT and CDR2 is SNEGSKA in the germline V gene (reference sequence). The trim removed 6 bases at V and 3 bases at J, leaving 10 bases unmatched. The CDR3 totals 14 residues. CDR3 in amino acids: CSAPRGTSVYEQYV. The DNA of the CDR3 is TGCAGTGCACCCCGGGGGACTAGTGTCTACGAGCAGTACGTC.

At least ten counts were recorded for this clonotype. The rearrangement joins TRBV20-1 to TRBJ1-6; maybe TRBD1 (5 bases). Trimming took off 3 bases at V and 6 bases at J, with 6 bases between the two ends. CDR1 is DFQATT and CDR2 is SNEGSKA in the germline V gene (reference sequence). The CDR3 consists of 12 residues. The CDR3 coding sequence is TGCAGTGCTAGCCAGGGTAATTCACCCCTCCACTTT. It is translated as CSASQGNSPLHF.

The rearrangement joins TRBV27 to TRBJ1-1, with 7 bases identical to TRBD1. With V trimmed by 11 bases and J by 1 base, 1 base remained unmatched. CDR3 length: 11 amino acids. Germline V gene lookup returns CDR1 MNHEY and CDR2 SMNVEV (reference sequence). The CDR3, as DNA: TGTGCCGCAGGGGGGAACACTGAAGCTTTCTTT. It specifies CAAGGNTEAFF.

This clonotype was found a few times. The chain couples TRBV6-5 to TRBJ2-5; maybe TRBD1 (7 bases). This CDR3 spans 15 amino acids. V lost 5 bases, J lost 4 bases, and 17 bases lay in between. The V gene's germline CDR1 is MNHEY and CDR2 SVGAGI. The CDR3 spells CASSKGTVGGETQYF. The CDR3 nucleotides are TGTGCCAGCAGTAAGGGGACAGTGGGGGGAGAGACCCAGTACTTC.

The genes are TRBV11-2 and TRBJ1-1; D is unclear. V dropped 3 bases and J dropped 8 bases, with 13 bases sitting between them. The V gene's germline CDR1 is SGHAT and CDR2 FQNNGV. The CDR3 is 13 residues long. CDR3 nucleotides: TGTGCCAGCAGCTTTTCCCCCGCCAGAGAAGCTTTCTTT. Translation: CASSFSPAREAFF.

This clonotype was seen ten or more times. V and J are TRBV5-1 and TRBJ2-3, with D unresolved. The CDR3 loop spans 14 amino acids. Germline V lookup: CDR1 SGHRS, CDR2 YFSETQ. V lost 1 base to trimming and J lost 2 bases, with 8 bases between them. CDR3 region: CASSLRRPTDTQYF. CDR3 in DNA: TGCGCCAGCAGCTTGCGGCGGCCCACAGATACGCAGTATTTT.

The V and J genes are TRBV9 and TRBJ2-7; D call uncertain. CDR3 length: 12 amino acids. Trimming shortened V by 3 bases and J by 5 bases, and 9 bases separated the two germline ends. Germline-derived CDR1 and CDR2 are SGDLS and YYNGEE. CDR3 sequence (DNA): TGTGCCAGCAGCGGTGGGGTCGACGAGCAGTACTTC. Residues: CASSGGVDEQYF.

This clonotype was seen repeatedly, ten times or more. J is TRBJ1-1 and V is TRBV7-9; 7 bases are shared with TRBD1. The CDR3 extends over 15 amino acids. Looked up from germline, CDR1 is SEHNR and CDR2 is FQNEAQ (reference sequence). The junction had 6 bases not matched to a gene; V was cut back by 0 bases and J by 5 bases. CDR3 sequence (DNA): TGTGCCAGCAGCTTAGCCCTTCAGGGGGGAACTGAAGCTTTCTTT. It encodes CASSLALQGGTEAFF.

This clonotype was found many times. The chain has TRBV12-3 or TRBV12-4 and TRBJ2-7, with D perhaps matching TRBD2 (7 bases). The CDR3 spans 15 residues. V lost 2 bases and J 2 bases, leaving 13 bases between the germline ends. The CDR3 nucleotides read TGTGCCAGCAGTTTATCCCCGGGGGGCCCCTACGAGCAGTACTTC. It translates to CASSLSPGGPYEQYF.

There are many counts of this clonotype. The V gene is TRBV4-3, the J gene TRBJ2-3; 10 positions match TRBD2. Losses at the gene ends were 3 bases for V and 6 bases for J; bases not matched to a gene: 6. The CDR3 has 15 residues. The germline gives CDR1 LGHNA, CDR2 YSLEER. CDR3 DNA: TGCGCCAGCAGCCAGTGGCCGGGACTAGCGGATACGCAGTATTTT. Translating gives CASSQWPGLADTQYF.

The chain is built from TRBV20-1 and TRBJ2-1; 8 nucleotides match TRBD2. CDR1 is DFQATT, CDR2 SNEGSKA, per germline (reference sequence). This CDR3 comprises 14 residues. J lost 6 bases, V lost 5 bases, and 9 bases had no gene match. The CDR3 coding sequence is TGCAGTGCTCCGCGGAGTAGCGGGATCAATGAGCAGTTCTTC. Its protein is CSAPRSSGINEQFF.

A few counts support this clonotype. This rearrangement joins TRBV7-3 to TRBJ2-3; 8 bases map to TRBD2. CDR3 length: 15 amino acids. Germline trimming cut 5 bases from V and 3 bases from J; bases unmatched to any gene: 7. Germline lookup yields CDR1 SGHTA and CDR2 FQGTGA. DNA for the CDR3: TGTGCCAGCAGCGCTCGGGGGGGCCGGACAGATACGCAGTATTTT. It codes for CASSARGGRTDTQYF.

This clonotype has at least ten counts. This rearrangement joins TRBV15 to TRBJ2-5; D not resolved. Per the germline V gene, CDR1 is LNHNV and CDR2 is YYDKDF (reference sequence). V was trimmed by 0 bases and J by 1 base, leaving 9 bases between them. This CDR3 has 15 residues. CDR3 DNA: TGTGCCACCAGCAGAGATCGGCGGCCCCAAGAGACCCAGTACTTC. Amino acids: CATSRDRRPQETQYF. The full variable domain, rest sourced from reference TRBV15 and TRBJ2-5, is DAMVIQNPRYQVTQFGKPVTLSCSQTLNHNVMYWYQQKSSQAPKLLFHYYDKDFNNEADTPDNFQSRRPNTSFCFLDIRSPGLGDTAMYLCATSRDRRPQETQYFGPGTRLLVL.

This clonotype was detected many times. This chain joins TRBV7-2 and TRBJ1-2; D not certain. The CDR3 consists of 13 residues. CDR1 and CDR2 from the germline V gene are SGHTA and FQGNSA. The V gene lost 1 base and the J gene lost 7 bases, with 10 bases spanning the gap. The CDR3 protein is CASSLGSIFGYTF. The DNA of the CDR3 is TGTGCCAGCAGCTTAGGATCGATCTTTGGCTACACCTTC.

This clonotype was picked up many times. This chain's CDR3 is CASSHFQQDHNSPLHF. The CDR3 nucleotides are TGCGCCAGCAGCCACTTTCAGCAAGACCATAATTCACCCCTCCACTTT. The V call is TRBV4-1, the J call TRBJ1-6, with D unresolved. This CDR3 is built from 16 residues. V lost 3 bases to trimming and J lost 5 bases, with 14 bases between them. In germline, CDR1 is MGHRA, CDR2 YSYEKL.

The sample holds many counts of this clonotype. V usage is TRBV7-2 and J usage is TRBJ2-2; possibly TRBD2 for D (6 bases). V gave up 2 bases and J gave up 0 bases, with 10 bases separating them. The CDR3 has 16 amino acids. The V gene's germline CDR1 is SGHTA and CDR2 FQGNSA. CDR3 loop: CASSLLGGANTGELFF. As DNA, the CDR3 is TGTGCCAGCAGCTTACTTGGCGGGGCGAACACCGGGGAGCTGTTTTTT.

The chain links TRBV7-2 to TRBJ2-7, with D hard to call. The CDR3 consists of 13 residues. V lost 3 bases, J lost 3 bases, and 9 bases lay in between. Germline loops: CDR1 SGHTA, CDR2 FQGNSA. In nucleotides, the CDR3 is TGTGCCAGCAGCTTGTCAGTTTACTACGAGCAGTACGTC. Its protein is CASSLSVYYEQYV.